The next 16 T cell receptor beta chains were all read from a single sample in a study of blood T cell repertoires in COVID-19. The method was immunoSEQ multiplex PCR; TCRdb's version includes in-frame clones alone and lacks a portion of them. Among around 360,000 clones listed, about 90% were seen once. Sequencing used PBMCs or T cells enriched from blood (not recorded which). The receptors come from a man aged 35 to 55 in a cohort exposed to, infected with or recovered from COVID-19 (not recorded which).

The chain couples TRBV6-1 to TRBJ1-2; maybe TRBD1 (5 bases). Germline CDR1 reads MNHNS; CDR2 reads SASEGT. There are 13 residues in the CDR3. Trimming removed 3 bases at V and 2 bases at J, with 7 bases between. As DNA, the CDR3 is TGTGCCAGCAGTGAGGCAGGGAACTATGGCTACACCTTC. Translation gives CASSEAGNYGYTF.

The V call is TRBV6-5, the J call TRBJ1-4; 7 positions agree with TRBD1. There are 14 residues in the CDR3. CDR1 MNHEY and CDR2 SVGAGI come from the germline V gene. Unmatched junction bases numbered 7, after V lost 5 bases and J lost 7 bases. CDR3 bases: TGTGCCAGCAGTAAGACAGGGCTAGTTGAAAAACTGTTTTTT. As protein: CASSKTGLVEKLFF.

This clone was recorded only once. This chain links TRBV2 with TRBJ1-4, with D tentatively TRBD1 (6 bases). The CDR3 is 14 amino acids. Germline V gene lookup returns CDR1 SNHLY and CDR2 FYNNEI. V dropped 7 bases and J dropped 7 bases, with 16 bases sitting between them. The CDR3 spells CASIQGRWGEKLFF. The CDR3 nucleotides read TGTGCCAGCATACAGGGTCGGTGGGGTGAAAAACTGTTTTTT.

This sequence joins TRBV5-1 and TRBJ1-3; 7 nucleotides match TRBD1. Germline loops: CDR1 SGHRS, CDR2 YFSETQ. This CDR3 is 14 amino acids long. Germline trimming cut 3 bases from V and 3 bases from J; bases unmatched to any gene: 3. CDR3 region: CASSWGQLGNTIYF. Written as DNA, the CDR3 is TGCGCCAGCAGCTGGGGACAGCTTGGAAACACCATATATTTT.

The gene calls are TRBV19 and TRBJ2-6, with TRBD1 matching 7 bases. Germline values: CDR1 LNHDA, CDR2 SQIVND (reference sequence). V trimming: 5 bases; J trimming: 4 bases; junction bases outside the gene matches: 2. The CDR3 covers 14 residues. The CDR3 here is CASSEGQGANVLTF. CDR3 nucleotide sequence: TGTGCCAGTAGTGAGGGACAGGGGGCCAACGTCCTGACTTTC.

The CDR3: CAWRAGGSSYEQYF. The DNA of the CDR3 is TGTGCCTGGAGAGCAGGGGGGTCCTCCTACGAGCAGTACTTC. The chain joins TRBV30 to TRBJ2-7, with a possible D match to TRBD1 (7 bases). CDR1 is GTSNPN and CDR2 is SVGIG in the germline V gene (reference sequence). The germline V and J ends were trimmed by 3 bases and 0 bases, with 12 bases remaining between them. The CDR3 is made up of 14 amino acids.

This clone has only one observation. The chain employs TRBV7-2 and TRBJ2-7; TRBD2 matches at 8 bases. The CDR3 extends over 14 amino acids. V trimming: 4 bases; J trimming: 3 bases; junction bases outside the gene matches: 5. Germline lookup yields CDR1 SGHTA and CDR2 FQGNSA. For the CDR3, the DNA is TGTGCCAGCAGCTCTGGACTAGCAGGCTACGAGCAGTACTTC. The encoded protein is CASSSGLAGYEQYF.

This chain links TRBV6-1 with TRBJ1-2, with 8 bases identical to TRBD1. Trimming at V came to 2 bases and at J to 3 bases, leaving 5 bases not matched to a gene. The germline V gene has CDR1 MNHNS and CDR2 SASEGT. The CDR3 covers 15 residues. The CDR3 loop reads CASSEPDRVYYGYTF. The CDR3 region has the DNA TGTGCCAGCAGTGAACCGGACAGGGTTTACTATGGCTACACCTTC.

This sequence joins TRBV10-3 and TRBJ2-7; 7 bases fit TRBD2. The CDR3 loop spans 15 amino acids. V lost 10 bases and J lost 1; bases outside the gene matches: 13. Germline V lookup: CDR1 ENHRY, CDR2 SYGVKD. The CDR3 sequence: CATLGGEGRSYEQYF. DNA for the CDR3: TGTGCCACCCTTGGCGGGGAGGGAAGATCCTACGAGCAGTACTTC.

Points on this clone: This specimen includes other DNA sequences encoding the same CDR3. The chain employs TRBV11-2 and TRBJ2-5; 8 nucleotides align to TRBD1. Trimming took 5 bases from V and 1 from J; bases not matched to a gene: 3. Germline-derived CDR1 and CDR2 are SGHAT and FQNNGV. There are 14 residues in the CDR3. Here the CDR3 reads CASSPGQGQETQYF. The CDR3 region has the DNA TGTGCCAGCAGCCCCGGACAGGGCCAAGAGACCCAGTACTTC. Looking up the rest from reference TRBV11-2 and TRBJ2-5 gives the full variable domain: EAGVAQSPRYKIIEKRQSVAFWCNPISGHATLYWYQQILGQGPKLLIQFQNNGVVDDSQLPKDRFSAERLKGVDSTLKIQPAKLEDSAVYLCASSPGQGQETQYFGPGTRLLVL.

The chain has TRBV19 and TRBJ2-1; TRBD2 matches at 15 bases. Germline V CDR1 and CDR2: LNHDA, SQIVND (reference sequence). The J segment lost 0 bases and the V segment lost 4 bases, leaving 4 bases of the junction unmatched. The CDR3 is made up of 18 amino acids. CDR3 residues: CASSTGTSGRSSYNEQFF. CDR3 sequence (DNA): TGTGCCAGTAGTACCGGGACTAGCGGGAGGAGCTCCTACAATGAGCAGTTCTTC.

The chain couples TRBV27 to TRBJ2-1; 12 bases map to TRBD2. The germline CDR1 and CDR2 sequences are MNHEY and SMNVEV (reference sequence). The junction had 10 bases not matched to a gene; V was cut back by 2 bases and J by 8 bases. This CDR3 has 17 amino acids. The CDR3 region is CASSLPSGRGVADEQFF. As DNA, the CDR3 is TGTGCCAGCAGTTTACCTAGCGGGAGGGGGGTCGCGGATGAGCAGTTCTTC.

The CDR3 loop reads CASSPGSGGYYGYTF. CDR3 nucleotides: TGCGCCAGCAGCCCGGGTTCAGGGGGCTACTATGGCTACACCTTC. The genes are TRBV5-1 and TRBJ1-2; 8 nucleotides match TRBD1. This CDR3 has 15 residues. CDR1 and CDR2 (germline): SGHRS, YFSETQ. The J segment lost 3 bases and the V segment lost 4 bases, leaving 8 bases of the junction unmatched.

The chain recombines TRBV5-6 with TRBJ1-6; perhaps TRBD1 as D (5 bases). Germline-derived CDR1 and CDR2 are SGHDT and YYEEEE. This CDR3 has 15 amino acids. V was pared by 7 bases and J by 7 bases, with 18 bases between. The CDR3 loop is CASSTLDRENSPLHF. The CDR3 nucleotides are TGTGCCAGCTCCACCCTCGACAGAGAAAATTCACCCCTCCACTTT.

The chain uses TRBV9 and TRBJ1-2; a possible D gene is TRBD1 (6 bases). Trimming stripped 4 bases from V and 1 base from J, with 17 bases between. Germline V CDR1 and CDR2: SGDLS, YYNGEE. The CDR3 runs 16 residues. This CDR3 reads CASSFRTDTLNYGYTF. For the CDR3, the DNA is TGTGCCAGCAGCTTTCGGACAGATACACTTAACTATGGCTACACCTTC.

The gene calls are TRBV11-2 and TRBJ2-1, with 11 positions matching TRBD2. Germline CDR1 SGHAT, CDR2 FQNNGV. Germline trimming cut 5 bases from V and 4 bases from J; bases unmatched to any gene: 16. CDR3 length: 19 residues. CDR3 DNA sequence: TGTGCCAGCAGCCGCCTAGCGGGAGGCCCAGGGGGGGTATACAATGAGCAGTTCTTC. Translating it yields CASSRLAGGPGGVYNEQFF.